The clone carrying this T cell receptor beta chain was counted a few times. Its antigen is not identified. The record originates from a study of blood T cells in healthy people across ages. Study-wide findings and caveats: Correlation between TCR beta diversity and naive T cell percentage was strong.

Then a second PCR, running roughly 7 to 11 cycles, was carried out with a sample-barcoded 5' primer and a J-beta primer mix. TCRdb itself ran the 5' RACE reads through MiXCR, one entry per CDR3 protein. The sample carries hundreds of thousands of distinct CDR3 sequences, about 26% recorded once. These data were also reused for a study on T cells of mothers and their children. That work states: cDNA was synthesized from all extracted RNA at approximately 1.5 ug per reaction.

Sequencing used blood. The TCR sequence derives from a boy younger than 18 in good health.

The CDR3 DNA is TGCGCCAGCAGCTTGGGTGGGGCTCGCGATACGCAGTATTTT. It translates to CASSLGGARDTQYF. The chain joins TRBV5-1 to TRBJ2-3, with D possibly matching TRBD1 (5 bases). The V end lost 0 bases, the J end lost 6 bases, and 11 bases lay between the germline ends. Germline V gives CDR1 SGHRS, CDR2 YFSETQ. This CDR3 is 14 amino acids long.